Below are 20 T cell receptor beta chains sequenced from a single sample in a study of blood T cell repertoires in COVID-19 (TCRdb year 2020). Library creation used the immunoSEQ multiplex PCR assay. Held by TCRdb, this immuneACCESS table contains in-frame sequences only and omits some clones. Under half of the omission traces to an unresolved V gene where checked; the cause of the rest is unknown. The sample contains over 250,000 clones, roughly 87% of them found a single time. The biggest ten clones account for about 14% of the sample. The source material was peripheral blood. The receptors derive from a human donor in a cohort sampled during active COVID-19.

The DNA for the CDR3 is TGTGCCACCAGCAGCAGGACAGATACGCAGTATTTT. Amino acid sequence: CATSSRTDTQYF. V gene TRBV15 combines with J gene TRBJ2-3; D is unresolved. The CDR3 has 12 amino acids. The V end lost 3 bases, the J end lost 3 bases, and 4 bases lay between the germline ends. Germline V lookup: CDR1 LNHNV, CDR2 YYDKDF (reference sequence).

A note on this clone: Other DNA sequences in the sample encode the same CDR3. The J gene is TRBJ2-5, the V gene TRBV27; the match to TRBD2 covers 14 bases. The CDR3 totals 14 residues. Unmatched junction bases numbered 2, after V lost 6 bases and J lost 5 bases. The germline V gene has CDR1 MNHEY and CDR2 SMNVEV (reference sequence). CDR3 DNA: TGTGCCAGCAGGGGACTAGCGGGAGTCGAGACCCAGTACTTC. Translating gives CASRGLAGVETQYF.

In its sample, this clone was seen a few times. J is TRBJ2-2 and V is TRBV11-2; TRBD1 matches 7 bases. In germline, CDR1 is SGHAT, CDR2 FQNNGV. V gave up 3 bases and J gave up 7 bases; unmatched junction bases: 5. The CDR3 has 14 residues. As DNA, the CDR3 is TGTGCCAGCAGCTTGAGGCAGGGGGTCGGGGAGCTGTTTTTT. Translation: CASSLRQGVGELFF. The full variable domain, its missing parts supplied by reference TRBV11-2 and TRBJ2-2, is EAGVAQSPRYKIIEKRQSVAFWCNPISGHATLYWYQQILGQGPKLLIQFQNNGVVDDSQLPKDRFSAERLKGVDSTLKIQPAKLEDSAVYLCASSLRQGVGELFFGEGSRLTVL.

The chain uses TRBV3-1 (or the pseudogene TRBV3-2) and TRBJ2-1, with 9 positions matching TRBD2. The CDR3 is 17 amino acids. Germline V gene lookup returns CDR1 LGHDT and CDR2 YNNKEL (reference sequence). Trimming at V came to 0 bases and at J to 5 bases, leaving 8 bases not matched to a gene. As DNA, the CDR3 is TGTGCCAGCAGCCAAGATGGTTTGGCTAGCGGGGACAATGAGCAGTTCTTC. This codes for CASSQDGLASGDNEQFF.

The CDR3 DNA reads TGTGCCAGCAGCGTCGCGACAGGGGGCGGTCAGCCCCAGCATTTT. Translating it yields CASSVATGGGQPQHF. This sequence joins TRBV7-6 and TRBJ1-5; 10 bases are shared with TRBD1. Germline assignment: CDR1 SGHVS and CDR2 FNYEAQ. The J segment lost 6 bases and the V segment lost 5 bases, leaving 7 bases of the junction unmatched. The CDR3 is 15 residues long.

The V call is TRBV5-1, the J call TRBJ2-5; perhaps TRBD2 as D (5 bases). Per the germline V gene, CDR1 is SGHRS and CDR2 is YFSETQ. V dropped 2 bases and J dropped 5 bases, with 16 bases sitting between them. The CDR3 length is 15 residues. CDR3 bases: TGCGCCAGCAGCTTTGAGGGCGGCTCGGGTGAGACCCAGTACTTC. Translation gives CASSFEGGSGETQYF.

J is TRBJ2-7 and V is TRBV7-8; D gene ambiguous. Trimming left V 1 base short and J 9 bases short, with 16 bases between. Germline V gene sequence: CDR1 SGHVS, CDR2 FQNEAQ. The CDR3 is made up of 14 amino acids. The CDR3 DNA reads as TGTGCCAGCAGCTTAGGTTGGGCAGATAACGGGCAGTACTTC. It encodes CASSLGWADNGQYF.

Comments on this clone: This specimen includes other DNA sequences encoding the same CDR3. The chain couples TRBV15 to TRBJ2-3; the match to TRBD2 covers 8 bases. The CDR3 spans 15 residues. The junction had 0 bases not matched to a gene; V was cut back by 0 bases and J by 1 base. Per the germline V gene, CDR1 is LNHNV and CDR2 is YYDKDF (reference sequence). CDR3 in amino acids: CATSREAGGTDTQYF. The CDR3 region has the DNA TGTGCCACCAGCAGAGAAGCGGGAGGCACAGATACGCAGTATTTT.

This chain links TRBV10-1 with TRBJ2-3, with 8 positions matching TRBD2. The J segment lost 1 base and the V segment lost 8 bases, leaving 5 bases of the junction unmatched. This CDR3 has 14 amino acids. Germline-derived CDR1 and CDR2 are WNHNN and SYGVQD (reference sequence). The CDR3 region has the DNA TGCGCCAGCCGGGAGGGACTCGGCACAGATACGCAGTATTTT. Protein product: CASREGLGTDTQYF.

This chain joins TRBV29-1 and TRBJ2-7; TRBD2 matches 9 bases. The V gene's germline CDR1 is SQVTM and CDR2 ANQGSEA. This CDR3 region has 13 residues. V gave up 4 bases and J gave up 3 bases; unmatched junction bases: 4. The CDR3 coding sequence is TGCAGCGTTGGGGGACTAGCTGGCTACGAGCAGTACTTC. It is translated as CSVGGLAGYEQYF.

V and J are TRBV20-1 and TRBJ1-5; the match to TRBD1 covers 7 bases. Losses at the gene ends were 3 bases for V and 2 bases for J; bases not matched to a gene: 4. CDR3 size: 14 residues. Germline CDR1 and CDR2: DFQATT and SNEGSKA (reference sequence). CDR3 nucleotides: TGCAGTGCTAGTCCCAGGGGGGGCAATCAGCCCCAGCATTTT. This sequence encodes CSASPRGGNQPQHF.

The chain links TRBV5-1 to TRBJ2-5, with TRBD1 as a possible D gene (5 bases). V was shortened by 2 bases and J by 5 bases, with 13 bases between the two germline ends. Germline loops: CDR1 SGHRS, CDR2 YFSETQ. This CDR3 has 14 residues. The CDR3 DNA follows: TGCGCCAGCAGCTTTACAGGCGCCCCGGAGACCCAGTACTTC. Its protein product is CASSFTGAPETQYF.

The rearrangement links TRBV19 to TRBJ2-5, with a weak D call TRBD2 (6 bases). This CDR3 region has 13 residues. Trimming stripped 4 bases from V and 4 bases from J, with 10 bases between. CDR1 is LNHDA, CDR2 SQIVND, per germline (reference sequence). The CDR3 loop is CASSNRRGETQYF. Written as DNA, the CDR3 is TGTGCCAGTAGTAATAGGCGGGGAGAGACCCAGTACTTC.

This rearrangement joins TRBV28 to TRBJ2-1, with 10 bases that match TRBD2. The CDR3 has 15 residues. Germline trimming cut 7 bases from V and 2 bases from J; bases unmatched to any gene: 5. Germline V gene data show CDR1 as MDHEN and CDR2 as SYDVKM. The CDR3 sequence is CASTTAGGAYNEQFF. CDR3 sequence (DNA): TGTGCCAGCACAACAGCGGGAGGGGCCTACAATGAGCAGTTCTTC.

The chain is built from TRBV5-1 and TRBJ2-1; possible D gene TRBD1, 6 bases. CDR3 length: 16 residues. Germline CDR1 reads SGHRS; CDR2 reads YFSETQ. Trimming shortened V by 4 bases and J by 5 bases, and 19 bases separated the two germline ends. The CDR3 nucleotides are TGCGCCAGCAGCCTGTTGGGCGCCGGGACAAACAATGAGCAGTTCTTC. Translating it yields CASSLLGAGTNNEQFF.

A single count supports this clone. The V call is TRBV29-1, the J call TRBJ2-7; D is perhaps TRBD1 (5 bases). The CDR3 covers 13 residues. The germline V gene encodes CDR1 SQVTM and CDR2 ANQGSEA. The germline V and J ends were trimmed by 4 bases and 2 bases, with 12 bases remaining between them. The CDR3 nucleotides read TGCAGCGTTGTAGGGGAACTGACCTACGAGCAGTACTTC. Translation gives CSVVGELTYEQYF.

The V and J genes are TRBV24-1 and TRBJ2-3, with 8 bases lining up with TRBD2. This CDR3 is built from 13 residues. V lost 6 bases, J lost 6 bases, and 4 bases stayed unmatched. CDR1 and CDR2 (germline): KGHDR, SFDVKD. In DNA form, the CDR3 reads TGTGCCACCAGTACTCTAGCGGGTGATACGCAGTATTTT. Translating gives CATSTLAGDTQYF.

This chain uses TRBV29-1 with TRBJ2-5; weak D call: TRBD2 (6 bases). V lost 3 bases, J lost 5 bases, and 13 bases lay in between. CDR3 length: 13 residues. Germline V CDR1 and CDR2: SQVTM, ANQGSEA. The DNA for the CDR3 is TGCAGCGTTGAGGGCCAGGCGGGGGAGACCCAGTACTTC. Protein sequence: CSVEGQAGETQYF.

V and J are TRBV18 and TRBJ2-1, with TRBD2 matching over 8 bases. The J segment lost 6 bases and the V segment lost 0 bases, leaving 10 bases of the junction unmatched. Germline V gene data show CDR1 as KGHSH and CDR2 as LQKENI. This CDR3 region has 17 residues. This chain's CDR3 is CASSPPLRSGRGNEQFF. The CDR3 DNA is TGTGCCAGCTCACCACCGCTAAGAAGCGGGAGAGGCAATGAGCAGTTCTTC.

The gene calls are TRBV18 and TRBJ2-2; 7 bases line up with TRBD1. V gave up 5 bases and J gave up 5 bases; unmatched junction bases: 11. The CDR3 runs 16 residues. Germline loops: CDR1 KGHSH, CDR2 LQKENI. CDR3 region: CASSVGTVILTGELFF. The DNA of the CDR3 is TGTGCCAGCTCAGTCGGGACAGTGATCCTAACCGGGGAGCTGTTTTTT.